This T cell receptor beta chain was sequenced for a study of blood T cells in healthy people across ages. The individuals who served as donors were healthy Caucasians living in Russia, aged about 6 to 100. Isolating PBMCs gave at least 7 million of these cells per sample. RNA extraction gave at least 5.5 micrograms of total RNA per sample. Combining a sample-barcoded 5' primer with a J-beta primer mix, a second PCR ran for about 7 to 12 cycles. Each TCR beta cDNA got a 12-nucleotide random molecular identifier. TCRdb processed the 5' RACE reads anew with MiXCR; each CDR3 protein has one entry. The table shows approximately 1,700,000 distinct CDR3 sequences, with roughly two fifths occurring only once. The clonotype originates from a human donor in good health. Sequencing was performed on blood.

The CDR3 DNA follows: TGTGCCAGCAGCCAGAGTTCCAGATACAATGAGCAGTTCTTC. As protein: CASSQSSRYNEQFF. The chain couples TRBV6-2 or TRBV6-3 to TRBJ2-1; no clear D gene. Germline loops: CDR1 MNHEY, CDR2 SVGEGT. V was shortened by 6 bases and J by 4 bases, with 13 bases between the two germline ends. This CDR3 has 14 residues.